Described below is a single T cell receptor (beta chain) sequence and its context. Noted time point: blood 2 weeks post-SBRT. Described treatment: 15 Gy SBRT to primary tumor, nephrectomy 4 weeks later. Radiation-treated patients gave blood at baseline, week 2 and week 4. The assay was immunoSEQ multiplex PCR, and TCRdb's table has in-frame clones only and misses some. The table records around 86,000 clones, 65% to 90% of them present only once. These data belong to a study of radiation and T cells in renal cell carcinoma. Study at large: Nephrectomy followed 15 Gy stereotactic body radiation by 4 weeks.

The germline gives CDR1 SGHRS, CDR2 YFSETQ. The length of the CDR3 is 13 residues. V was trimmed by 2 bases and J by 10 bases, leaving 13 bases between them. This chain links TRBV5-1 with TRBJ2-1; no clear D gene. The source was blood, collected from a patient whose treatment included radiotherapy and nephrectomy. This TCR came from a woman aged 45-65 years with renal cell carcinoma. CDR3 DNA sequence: TGCGCCAGCAGCTTCGACGTTGGATCCGAGCAGTTCTTC. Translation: CASSFDVGSEQFF.